This T cell receptor beta chain emerged from a study of molecular identifiers for immune sequencing clone quantification. This clonotype was counted only a few times. Germline assignment: CDR1 LNHDA and CDR2 SQIVND (reference sequence). The CDR3 runs 15 residues. Trimming pared 5 bases from V and 4 bases from J, leaving 17 bases between. Bulk TCR libraries were made with methods that had been previously described and with listed TCR primers. TCRdb re-called the PCR reads through MiXCR, storing one row per CDR3 protein. The data show approximately 500,000 distinct CDR3 sequences, around 23% seen once. Material for sequencing was naive CD8+ T cells from blood, with Jurkat cell RNA spiked in. Subset meaning: FACS-sorted CD8+CD4-CCR7+CD45RA+ naive T cells. The TCR comes from a human donor in good health. Some libraries in this study had Jurkat cell RNA spiked in. The chain is built from TRBV19 and TRBJ1-2; tentative D call: TRBD1 (6 bases). The CDR3 nucleotides read TGTGCCAGTAGTCCTAGTGGGGGCGCGATCTATGGCTACACCTTC. Encoded protein: CASSPSGGAIYGYTF.